What follows are 3 T cell receptor beta chains derived from one specimen sequenced in a study of T cell changes during pregnancy in multiple sclerosis. Method: immunoSEQ multiplex PCR; TCRdb's copy keeps in-frame clones and lacks some. The table shows 40,000 to 50,000 clones, with 85% to 95% occurring only once. The sequencing here drew on CD4+ T cells from peripheral blood mononuclear cells, taken in the first trimester of pregnancy. Source of these receptors: a female donor with multiple sclerosis, enrolled in a pregnancy study.

The rearrangement joins TRBV30 to TRBJ2-7; no firm D call. The germline gives CDR1 GTSNPN, CDR2 SVGIG (reference sequence). The CDR3 is made up of 11 amino acids. V gave up 3 bases and J gave up 6 bases, with 9 bases separating them. CDR3 loop: CAWSSASEQYF. The CDR3 DNA reads TGTGCCTGGAGCTCCGCCAGCGAGCAGTACTTC. The variable domain in full, completed from reference TRBV30 and TRBJ2-7, reads SQTIHQWPATLVQPVGSPLSLECTVEGTSNPNLYWYRQAAGRGLQLLFYSVGIGQISSEVPQNLSASRPQDRQFILSSKKLLLSDSGFYLCAWSSASEQYFGPGTRLTVT.

A remark on this clone: The sample has other DNA sequences that encode this CDR3 too. The chain links TRBV18 to TRBJ1-4, with 9 bases aligning to TRBD1. The CDR3 spans 14 residues. Looked up from germline, CDR1 is KGHSH and CDR2 is LQKENI. V lost 3 bases and J lost 6; bases outside the gene matches: 2. The CDR3 DNA is TGTGCCAGCTCACCCCGGACAGGGGATGAAAAACTGTTTTTT. Translating it yields CASSPRTGDEKLFF.

In this sample, this clone turned up once. The chain is built from TRBV7-9 and TRBJ1-1; no clear D gene. The CDR3 sequence is 13 residues long. Trimming cost V 8 bases and J 1 base, with 11 bases left between them. Germline V gene sequence: CDR1 SEHNR, CDR2 FQNEAQ (reference sequence). The chain's CDR3 is CASSAEPNTEAFF. The CDR3 nucleotides read TGTGCCAGCTCGGCGGAGCCGAACACTGAAGCTTTCTTT.